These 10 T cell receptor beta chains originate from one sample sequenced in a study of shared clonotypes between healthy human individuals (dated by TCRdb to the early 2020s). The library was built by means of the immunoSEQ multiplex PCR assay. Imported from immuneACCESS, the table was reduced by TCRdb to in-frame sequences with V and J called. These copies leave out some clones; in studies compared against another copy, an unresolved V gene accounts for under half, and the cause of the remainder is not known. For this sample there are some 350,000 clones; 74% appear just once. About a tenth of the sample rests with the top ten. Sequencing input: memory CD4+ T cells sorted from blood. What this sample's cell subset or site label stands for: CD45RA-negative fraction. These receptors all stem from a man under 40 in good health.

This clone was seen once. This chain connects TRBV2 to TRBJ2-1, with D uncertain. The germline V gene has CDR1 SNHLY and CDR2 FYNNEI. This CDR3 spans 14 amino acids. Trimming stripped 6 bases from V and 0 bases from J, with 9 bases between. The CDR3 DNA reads TGTGCCAGCAGAAGGATGGACTCCTACAATGAGCAGTTCTTC. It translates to CASRRMDSYNEQFF.

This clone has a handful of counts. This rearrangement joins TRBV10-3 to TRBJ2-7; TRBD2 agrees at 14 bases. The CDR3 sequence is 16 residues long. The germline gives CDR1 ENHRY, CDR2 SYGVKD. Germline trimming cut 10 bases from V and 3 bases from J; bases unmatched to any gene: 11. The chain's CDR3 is CATKDSGTSGSYEQYF. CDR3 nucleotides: TGTGCCACCAAGGACTCCGGGACTAGCGGGAGCTACGAGCAGTACTTC.

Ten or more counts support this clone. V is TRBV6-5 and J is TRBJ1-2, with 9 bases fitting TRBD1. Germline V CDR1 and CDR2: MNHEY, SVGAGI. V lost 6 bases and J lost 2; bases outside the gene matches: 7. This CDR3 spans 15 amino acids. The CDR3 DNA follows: TGTGCCAGCAGGGACAGGGGAATAGAGAACTATGGCTACACCTTC. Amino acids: CASRDRGIENYGYTF.

The CDR3 here is CASSPPLAGFNEQFF. The CDR3 DNA reads as TGTGCCAGCTCACCGCCCCTAGCGGGGTTCAATGAGCAGTTCTTC. The chain recombines TRBV18 with TRBJ2-1, with TRBD2 matching 9 bases. CDR3 length equals 15 residues. J was trimmed by 6 bases and V by 3 bases; bases with no gene match: 6. Germline CDR1 is KGHSH and CDR2 is LQKENI.

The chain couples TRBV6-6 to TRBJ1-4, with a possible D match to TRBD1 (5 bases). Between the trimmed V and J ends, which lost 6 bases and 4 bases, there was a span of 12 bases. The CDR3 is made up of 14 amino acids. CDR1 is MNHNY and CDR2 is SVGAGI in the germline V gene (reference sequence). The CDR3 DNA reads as TGTGCCAGCAGAGGGACTCTTGATAATGAAAAACTGTTTTTT. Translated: CASRGTLDNEKLFF.

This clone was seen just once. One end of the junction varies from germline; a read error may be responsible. CDR3 protein: CASSYDSGETQHF. CDR3 bases: TGTGCCAGCAGCTACGACTCCGGAGAGACCCAGCACTTC. The chain employs TRBV2 and TRBJ2-5; D unclear. Germline assignment: CDR1 SNHLY and CDR2 FYNNEI. The CDR3 is 13 amino acids.

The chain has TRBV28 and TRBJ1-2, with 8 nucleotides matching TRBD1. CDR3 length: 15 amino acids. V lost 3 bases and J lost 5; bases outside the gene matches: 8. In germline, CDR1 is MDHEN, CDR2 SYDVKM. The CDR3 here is CASSLSAGGEYGYTF. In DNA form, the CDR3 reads TGTGCCAGCAGTTTGTCGGCAGGGGGCGAGTATGGCTACACCTTC.

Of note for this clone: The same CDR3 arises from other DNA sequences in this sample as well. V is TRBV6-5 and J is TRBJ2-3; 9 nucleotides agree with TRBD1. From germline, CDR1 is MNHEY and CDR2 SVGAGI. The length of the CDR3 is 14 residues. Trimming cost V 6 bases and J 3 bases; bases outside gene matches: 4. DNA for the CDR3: TGTGCCAGCAGATCAGACAGGGGGACAGATACGCAGTATTTT. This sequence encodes CASRSDRGTDTQYF.

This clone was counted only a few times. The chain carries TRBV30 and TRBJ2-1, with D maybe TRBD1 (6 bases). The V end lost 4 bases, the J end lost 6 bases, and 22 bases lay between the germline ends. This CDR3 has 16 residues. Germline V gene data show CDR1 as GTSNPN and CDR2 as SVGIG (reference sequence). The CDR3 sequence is CAWNLWDTQYGNEQFF. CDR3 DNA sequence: TGTGCCTGGAACCTTTGGGACACCCAATATGGCAATGAGCAGTTCTTC.

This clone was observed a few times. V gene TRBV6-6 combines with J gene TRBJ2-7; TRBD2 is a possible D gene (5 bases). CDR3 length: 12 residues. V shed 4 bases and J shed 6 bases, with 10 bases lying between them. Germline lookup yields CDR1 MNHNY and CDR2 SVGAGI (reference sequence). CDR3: CASSLFEGEQYF. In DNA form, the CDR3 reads TGTGCCAGCAGTTTGTTCGAGGGCGAGCAGTACTTC.